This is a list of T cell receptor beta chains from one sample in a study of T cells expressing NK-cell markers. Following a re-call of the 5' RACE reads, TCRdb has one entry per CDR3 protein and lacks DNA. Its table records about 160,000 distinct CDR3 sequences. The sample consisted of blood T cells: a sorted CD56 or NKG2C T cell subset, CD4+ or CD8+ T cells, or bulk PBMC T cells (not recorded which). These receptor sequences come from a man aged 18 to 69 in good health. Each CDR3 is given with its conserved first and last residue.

CASNYPDRGYNEQFF	TRBV7-9	TRBJ2-1
CASSQYLRGGYNEQFF	TRBV5-1	TRBJ2-1
CASSLTGEGAYEQYF	TRBV12-3/TRBV12-4	TRBJ2-7
CASSEIASSSYNEQFF	TRBV2	TRBJ2-1
CASSEDYYEQYF	TRBV6-1	TRBJ2-7
CATAPRAYNEQFF	TRBV19	TRBJ2-1
CASSFDDGLGGTEAFF	TRBV12-3/TRBV12-4	TRBJ1-1
CASSPTSGQGAYEQYF	TRBV6-1	TRBJ2-7
CASSIGTDAKNIQYF	TRBV19	TRBJ2-4
CASSQVTSGGSGTGELFF	TRBV3-1	TRBJ2-2
CASSQELLAGIRDEQFF	TRBV4-1	TRBJ2-1
CSARRVGQSSYEQYF	TRBV20-1	TRBJ2-7
CASSRSGQRPVELFF	TRBV27	TRBJ2-2
CASRSATADGYTF	TRBV7-9	TRBJ1-2
CASSEAGGTASYEQYF	TRBV2	TRBJ2-7
CASSPYPGAPTDTQYF	TRBV7-3	TRBJ2-3
CATLEQGANDEQFF	TRBV28	TRBJ2-1
CASEKTGRTGELFF	TRBV6-1	TRBJ2-2
CALESNTGELFF	TRBV10-2	TRBJ2-2
CASSYSENYEQYF	TRBV6-5	TRBJ2-7
CASSIAGSEKLFF	TRBV5-6	TRBJ1-4
CASGLGQGIDSPLHF	TRBV12-5	TRBJ1-6
CASSLVGMDTQYF	TRBV12-3/TRBV12-4	TRBJ2-3
CASSGGGRGANVLTF	TRBV2	TRBJ2-6
CATSDLPWGNGELFF	TRBV24-1	TRBJ2-2
CASSFLGGIRETQYF	TRBV12-3/TRBV12-4	TRBJ2-5
CASSQGLAGEQETQYF	TRBV6-1	TRBJ2-5
CASSYYRTNRDEQYF	TRBV6-5	TRBJ2-7
CASSLVVGATNEKLFF	TRBV7-9	TRBJ1-4
CASSPRGIGGQGNETQYF	TRBV7-8	TRBJ2-5
CASSYSPGTDGYTF	TRBV6-5	TRBJ1-2
CASSSGRTGGYEQYF	TRBV2	TRBJ2-7
CASSVEAGFMNTEAFF	TRBV5-1	TRBJ1-1
CASSLYRDQPNTGELFF	TRBV5-5	TRBJ2-2
CASSPDWQGRSPLHF	TRBV5-6	TRBJ1-6
CASSMGGLQDTQYF	TRBV19	TRBJ2-3
CASWEFGDNYEQYF	TRBV5-4	TRBJ2-7
CSVELAGPSADTQYF	TRBV29-1	TRBJ2-3
CASSFNSGGSTDTQYF	TRBV27	TRBJ2-3
CASEVQSLAAGYEQFF	TRBV12-3/TRBV12-4	TRBJ2-1
CASSLDYETGVFYEQYF	TRBV11-3	TRBJ2-7
CATSERGQVAPQHF	TRBV24-1	TRBJ1-5
CASSYRATTSYEQYF	TRBV6-2/TRBV6-3	TRBJ2-7
CASSPRTSGATDTQYF	TRBV5-1	TRBJ2-3
CASSFVTGQQYF	TRBV12-3/TRBV12-4	TRBJ2-7
CAITAGVGTEAFF	TRBV10-3	TRBJ1-1
CASSIQGAYYGYTF	TRBV28	TRBJ1-2
CSAPRGWGGFSYEQYF	TRBV20-1	TRBJ2-7
CASSLGSGFYNEQFF	TRBV11-1	TRBJ2-1
CASSAATGSYNEQFF	TRBV11-1	TRBJ2-1
CASSYGQGRQETQYF	TRBV3-1	TRBJ2-5